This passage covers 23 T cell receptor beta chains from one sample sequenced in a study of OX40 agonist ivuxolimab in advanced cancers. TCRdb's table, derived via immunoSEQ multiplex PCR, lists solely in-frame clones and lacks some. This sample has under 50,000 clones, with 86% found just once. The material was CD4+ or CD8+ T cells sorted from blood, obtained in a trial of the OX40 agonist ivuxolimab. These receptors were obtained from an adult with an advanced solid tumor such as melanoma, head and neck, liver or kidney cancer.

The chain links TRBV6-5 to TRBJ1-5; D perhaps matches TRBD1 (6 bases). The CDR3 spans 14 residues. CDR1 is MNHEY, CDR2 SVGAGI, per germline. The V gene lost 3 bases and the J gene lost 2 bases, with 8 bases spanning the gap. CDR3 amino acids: CASSYRQGNQPQHF. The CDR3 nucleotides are TGTGCCAGCAGTTATCGACAGGGCAATCAGCCCCAGCATTTT.

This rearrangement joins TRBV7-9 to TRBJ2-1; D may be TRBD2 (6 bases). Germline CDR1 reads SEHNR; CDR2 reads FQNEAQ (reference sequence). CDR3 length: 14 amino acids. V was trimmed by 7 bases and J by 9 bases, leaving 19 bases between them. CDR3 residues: CASTANPGTPEQFF. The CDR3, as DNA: TGTGCCAGCACAGCCAATCCCGGGACTCCTGAGCAGTTCTTC.

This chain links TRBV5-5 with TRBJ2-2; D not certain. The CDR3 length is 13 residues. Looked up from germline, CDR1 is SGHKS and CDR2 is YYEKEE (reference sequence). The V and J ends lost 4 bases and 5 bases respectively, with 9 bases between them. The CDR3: CASSGPGTGELFF. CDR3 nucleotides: TGTGCCAGCAGCGGACCTGGGACCGGGGAGCTGTTTTTT.

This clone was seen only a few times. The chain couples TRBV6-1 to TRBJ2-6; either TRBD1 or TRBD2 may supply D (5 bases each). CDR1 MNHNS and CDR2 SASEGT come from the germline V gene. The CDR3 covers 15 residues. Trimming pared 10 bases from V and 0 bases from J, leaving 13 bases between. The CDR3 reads CATTGTPSGANVLTF. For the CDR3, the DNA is TGTGCCACCACCGGGACGCCCTCTGGGGCCAACGTCCTGACTTTC.

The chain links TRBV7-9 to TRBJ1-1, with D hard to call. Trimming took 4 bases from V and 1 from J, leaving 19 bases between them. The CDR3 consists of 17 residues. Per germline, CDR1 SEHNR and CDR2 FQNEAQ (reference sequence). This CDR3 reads CASSSPHLSEQNTEAFF. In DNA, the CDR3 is TGTGCCAGCAGCTCCCCCCATTTGTCAGAGCAGAACACTGAAGCTTTCTTT. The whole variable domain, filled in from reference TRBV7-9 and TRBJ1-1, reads DTGVSQNPRHKITKRGQNVTFRCDPISEHNRLYWYRQTLGQGPEFLTYFQNEAQLEKSRLLSDRFSAERPKGSFSTLEIQRTEQGDSAMYLCASSSPHLSEQNTEAFFGQGTRLTVV.

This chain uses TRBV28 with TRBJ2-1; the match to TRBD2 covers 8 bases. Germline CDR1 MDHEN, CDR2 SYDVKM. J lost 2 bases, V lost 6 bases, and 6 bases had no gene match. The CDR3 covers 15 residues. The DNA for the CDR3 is TGTGCCAGCAGGACTAGCGAGAGTACCTACAATGAGCAGTTCTTC. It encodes CASRTSESTYNEQFF.

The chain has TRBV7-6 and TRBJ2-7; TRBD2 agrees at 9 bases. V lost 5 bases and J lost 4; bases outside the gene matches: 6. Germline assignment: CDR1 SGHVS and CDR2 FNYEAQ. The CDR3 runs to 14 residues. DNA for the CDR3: TGTGCCAGCAGCACGACTAGCGGAGGGTACGAGCAGTACTTC. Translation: CASSTTSGGYEQYF.

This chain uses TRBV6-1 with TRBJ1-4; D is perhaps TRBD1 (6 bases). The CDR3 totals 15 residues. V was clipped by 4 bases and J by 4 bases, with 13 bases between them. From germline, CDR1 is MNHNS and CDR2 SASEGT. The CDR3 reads CASSAGHTINEKLFF. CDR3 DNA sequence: TGTGCCAGCAGTGCGGGACACACAATTAATGAAAAACTGTTTTTT.

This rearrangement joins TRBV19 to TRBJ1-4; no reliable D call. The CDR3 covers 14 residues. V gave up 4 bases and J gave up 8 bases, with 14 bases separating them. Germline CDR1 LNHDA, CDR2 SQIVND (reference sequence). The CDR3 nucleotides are TGTGCCAGTAGTACGGACCTAGAAGGCGAAAAACTGTTTTTT. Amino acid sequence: CASSTDLEGEKLFF.

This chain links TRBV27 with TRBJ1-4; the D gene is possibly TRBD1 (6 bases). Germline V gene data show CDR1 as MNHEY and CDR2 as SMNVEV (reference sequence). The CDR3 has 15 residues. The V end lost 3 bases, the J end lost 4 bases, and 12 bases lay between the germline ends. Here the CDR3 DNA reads TGTGCCAGCAGTTTGTGGGGGGCGGATAATGAAAAACTGTTTTTT. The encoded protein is CASSLWGADNEKLFF.

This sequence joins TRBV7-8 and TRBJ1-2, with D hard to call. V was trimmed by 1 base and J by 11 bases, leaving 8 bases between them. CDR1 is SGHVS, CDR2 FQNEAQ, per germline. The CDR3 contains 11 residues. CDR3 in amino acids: CASSLESQYTF. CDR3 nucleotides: TGTGCCAGCAGCTTAGAATCTCAATACACCTTC.

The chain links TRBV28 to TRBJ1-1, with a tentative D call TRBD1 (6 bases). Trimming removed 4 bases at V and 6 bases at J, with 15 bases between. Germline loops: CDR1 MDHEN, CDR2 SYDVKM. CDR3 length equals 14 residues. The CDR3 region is CASSSRTVSPEAFF. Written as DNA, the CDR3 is TGTGCCAGCAGTTCTAGGACAGTGAGTCCTGAAGCTTTCTTT.

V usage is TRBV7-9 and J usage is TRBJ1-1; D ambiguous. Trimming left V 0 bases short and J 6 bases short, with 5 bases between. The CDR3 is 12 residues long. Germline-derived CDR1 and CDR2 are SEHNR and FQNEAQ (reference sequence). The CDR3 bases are TGTGCCAGCAGCTTAGCGACACCTGAAGCTTTCTTT. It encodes CASSLATPEAFF.

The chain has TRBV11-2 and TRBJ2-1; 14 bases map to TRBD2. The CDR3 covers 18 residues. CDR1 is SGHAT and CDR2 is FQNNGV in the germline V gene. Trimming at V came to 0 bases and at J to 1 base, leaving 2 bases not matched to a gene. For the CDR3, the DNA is TGTGCCAGCAGCTTAGAAGGACTAGCGGGAGGTTCCTACAATGAGCAGTTCTTC. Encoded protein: CASSLEGLAGGSYNEQFF.

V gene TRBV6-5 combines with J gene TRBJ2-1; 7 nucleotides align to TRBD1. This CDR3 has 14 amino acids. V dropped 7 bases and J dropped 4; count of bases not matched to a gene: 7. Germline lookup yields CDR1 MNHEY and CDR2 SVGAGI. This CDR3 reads CASTPGTAYNEQFF. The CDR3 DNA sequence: TGTGCCAGCACCCCCGGGACAGCATACAATGAGCAGTTCTTC.

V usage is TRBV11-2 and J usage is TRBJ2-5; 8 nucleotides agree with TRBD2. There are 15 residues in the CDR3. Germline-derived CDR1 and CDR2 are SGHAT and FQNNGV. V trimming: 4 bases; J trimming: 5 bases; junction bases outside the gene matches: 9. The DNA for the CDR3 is TGTGCCAGCAGCTCTAGGGGGACTAGTGGGGAGACCCAGTACTTC. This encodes CASSSRGTSGETQYF.

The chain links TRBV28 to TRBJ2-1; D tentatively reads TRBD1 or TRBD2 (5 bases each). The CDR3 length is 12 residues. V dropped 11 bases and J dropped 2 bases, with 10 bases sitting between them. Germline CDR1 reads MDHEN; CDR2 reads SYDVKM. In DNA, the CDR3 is TGTGCCGTAAGGGGACCCTACAATGAGCAGTTCTTC. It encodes CAVRGPYNEQFF.

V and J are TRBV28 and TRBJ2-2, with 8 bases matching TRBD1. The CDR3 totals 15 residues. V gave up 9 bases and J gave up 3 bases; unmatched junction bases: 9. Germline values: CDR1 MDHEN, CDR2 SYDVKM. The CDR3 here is CASSRDRTYTGELFF. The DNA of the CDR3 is TGTGCCAGTTCCCGGGACAGGACATACACCGGGGAGCTGTTTTTT.

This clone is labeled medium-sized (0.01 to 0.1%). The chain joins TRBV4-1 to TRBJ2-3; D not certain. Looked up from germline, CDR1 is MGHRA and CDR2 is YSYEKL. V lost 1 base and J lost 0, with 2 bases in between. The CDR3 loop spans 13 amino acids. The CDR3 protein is CASSQVSTDTQYF. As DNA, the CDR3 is TGCGCCAGCAGCCAAGTTAGCACAGATACGCAGTATTTT.

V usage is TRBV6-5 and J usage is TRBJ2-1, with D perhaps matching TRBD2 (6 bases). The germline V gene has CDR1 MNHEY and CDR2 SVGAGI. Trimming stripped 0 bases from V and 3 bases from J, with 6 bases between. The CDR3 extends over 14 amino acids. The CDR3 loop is CASSYSEGYNEQFF. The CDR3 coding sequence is TGTGCCAGCAGTTACTCGGAGGGCTACAATGAGCAGTTCTTC.

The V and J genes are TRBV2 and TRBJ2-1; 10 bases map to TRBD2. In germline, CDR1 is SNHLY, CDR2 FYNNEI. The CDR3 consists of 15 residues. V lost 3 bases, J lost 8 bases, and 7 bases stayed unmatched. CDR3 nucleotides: TGTGCCAGCAGTGATTTACTAGCGGGGTTCCATGAGCAGTTCTTC. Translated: CASSDLLAGFHEQFF.

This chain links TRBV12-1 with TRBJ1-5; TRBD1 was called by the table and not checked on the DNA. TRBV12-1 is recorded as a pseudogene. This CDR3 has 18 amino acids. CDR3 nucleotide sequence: TGTGCCAGCACAATACCCCCCCACCGGGACACACGCTGGCAGCCCCAGCATTTT. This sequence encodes CASTIPPHRDTRWQPQHF.

CDR3 in DNA: TGTGCCAGCAGCTTAGACTCAGGGAGCGAAAAACTGTTTTTT. Its translation is CASSLDSGSEKLFF. V usage is TRBV5-4 and J usage is TRBJ1-4; D might be TRBD1 (5 bases). Trimming took off 2 bases at V and 8 bases at J, with 13 bases between the two ends. Germline V gene lookup returns CDR1 SGHNT and CDR2 YYREEE (reference sequence). CDR3 length: 14 amino acids.